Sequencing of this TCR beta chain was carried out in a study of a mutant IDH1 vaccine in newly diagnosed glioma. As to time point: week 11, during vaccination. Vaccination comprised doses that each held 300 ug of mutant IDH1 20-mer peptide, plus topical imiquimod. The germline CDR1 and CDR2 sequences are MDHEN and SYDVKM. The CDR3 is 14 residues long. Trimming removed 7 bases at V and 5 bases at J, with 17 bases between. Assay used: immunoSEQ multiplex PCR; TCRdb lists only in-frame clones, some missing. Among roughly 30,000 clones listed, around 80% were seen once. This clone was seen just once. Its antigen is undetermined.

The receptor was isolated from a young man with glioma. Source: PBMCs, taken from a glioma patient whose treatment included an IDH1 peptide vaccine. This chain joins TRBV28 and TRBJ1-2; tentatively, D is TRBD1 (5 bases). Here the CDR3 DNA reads TGTGCCAGCACCCAGACGGACATGGCGTATGGCTACACCTTC. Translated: CASTQTDMAYGYTF.